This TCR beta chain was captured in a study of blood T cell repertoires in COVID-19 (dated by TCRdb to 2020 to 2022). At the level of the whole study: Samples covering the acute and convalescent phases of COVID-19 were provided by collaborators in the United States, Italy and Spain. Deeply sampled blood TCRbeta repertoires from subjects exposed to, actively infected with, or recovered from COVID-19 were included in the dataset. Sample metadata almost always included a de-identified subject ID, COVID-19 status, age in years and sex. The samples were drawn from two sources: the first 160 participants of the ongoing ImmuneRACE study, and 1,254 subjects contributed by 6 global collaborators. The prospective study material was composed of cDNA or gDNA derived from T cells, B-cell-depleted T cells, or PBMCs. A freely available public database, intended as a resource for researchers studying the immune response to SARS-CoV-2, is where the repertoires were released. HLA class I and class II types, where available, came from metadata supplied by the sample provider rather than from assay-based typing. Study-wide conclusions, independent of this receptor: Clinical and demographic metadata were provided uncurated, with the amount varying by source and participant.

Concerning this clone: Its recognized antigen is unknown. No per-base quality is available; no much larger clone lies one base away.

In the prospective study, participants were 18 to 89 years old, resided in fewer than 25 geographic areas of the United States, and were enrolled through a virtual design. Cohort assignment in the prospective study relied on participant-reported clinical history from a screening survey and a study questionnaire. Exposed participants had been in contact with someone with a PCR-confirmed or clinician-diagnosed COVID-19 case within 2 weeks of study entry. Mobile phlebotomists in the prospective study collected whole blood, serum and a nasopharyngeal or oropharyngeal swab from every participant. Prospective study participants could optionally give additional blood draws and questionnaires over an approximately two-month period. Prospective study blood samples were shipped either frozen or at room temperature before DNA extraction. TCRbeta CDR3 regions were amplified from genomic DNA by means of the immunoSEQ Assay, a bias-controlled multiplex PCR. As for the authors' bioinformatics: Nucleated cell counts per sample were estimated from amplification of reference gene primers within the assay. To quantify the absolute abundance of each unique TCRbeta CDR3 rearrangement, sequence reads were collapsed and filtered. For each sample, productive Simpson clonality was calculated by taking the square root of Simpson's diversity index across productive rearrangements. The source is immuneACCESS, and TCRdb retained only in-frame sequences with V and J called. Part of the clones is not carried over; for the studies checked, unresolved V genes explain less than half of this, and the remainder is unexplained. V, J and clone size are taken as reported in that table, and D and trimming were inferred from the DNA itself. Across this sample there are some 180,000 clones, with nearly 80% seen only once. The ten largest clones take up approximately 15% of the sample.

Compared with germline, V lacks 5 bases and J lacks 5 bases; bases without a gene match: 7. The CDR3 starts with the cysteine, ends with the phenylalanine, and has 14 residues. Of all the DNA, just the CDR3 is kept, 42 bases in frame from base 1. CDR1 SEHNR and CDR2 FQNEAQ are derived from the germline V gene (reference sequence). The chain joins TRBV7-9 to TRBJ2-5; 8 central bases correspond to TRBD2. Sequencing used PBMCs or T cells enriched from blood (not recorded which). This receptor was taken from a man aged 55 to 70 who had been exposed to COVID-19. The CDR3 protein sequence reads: CASSRGGEWETQYF. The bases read TGTGCCAGCAGCCGGGGGGGCGAATGGGAGACCCAGTACTTC.